The T cell receptor (beta chain) under discussion was sequenced for a study of vaccination effects on CD4 cells after COVID-19. The CDR3 is 17 amino acids. Germline V gives CDR1 SGHRS, CDR2 YFSETQ. Trimming shortened V by 0 bases and J by 4 bases, and 19 bases separated the two germline ends. Researchers isolated CD4+ T cells once 9 to 11 days of culture had elapsed. BNT162b2 vaccine or mRNA-1273 vaccine was given to participants in two doses. Findings of the study overall: The study found that only 1 of 255 vaccine-induced clones from healthy vaccinees cross-reacted with common cold coronaviruses.

Comments on this clone: Antigen unknown.

Method: immunoSEQ multiplex PCR; TCRdb's copy keeps in-frame clones and lacks some. The table has about 47,000 clones, around 70% seen once. Sequencing was performed on CD4+ T cells from PBMCs cultured without peptide, taken after COVID-19 vaccination. This sequence was found in a human donor who received a COVID-19 vaccine. The chain has TRBV5-1 and TRBJ1-1, with D possibly matching TRBD1 (5 bases). The CDR3 is CASSLVPGTNLGTEAFF. CDR3 nucleotides: TGCGCCAGCAGCTTGGTTCCCGGGACGAACCTGGGCACTGAAGCTTTCTTT.